Given below is one TCR beta chain in context. TCRdb re-called the 5' RACE reads with MiXCR, one entry per CDR3 protein. The table has about 38,000 distinct CDR3 sequences, roughly 4.4% seen once; the top ten hold roughly 17%. The sample is drawn from a study of early T cells in non-severe SARS-CoV-2 infection. Study at large: Sequencing of unsorted whole blood was done on bulk RNA, leaving chains unpaired.

Trimming shortened V by 10 bases and J by 6 bases, and 13 bases separated the two germline ends. This CDR3 contains 12 residues. This clonotype was sampled from an adult who was a healthcare worker with PCR-confirmed SARS-CoV-2 infection or an uninfected control (not recorded which). The V and J genes are TRBV12-3 or TRBV12-4 and TRBJ2-1; D is unresolved. Specimen: whole blood. The CDR3 is CATKGPANEQFF. CDR3 nucleotides: TGTGCCACCAAGGGCCCCGCCAATGAGCAGTTCTTC.